A single sample is the source of the 18 T cell receptor beta chains below, sequenced in a study of beta chain features in type 1 diabetes. Expressed TCRB transcripts were sequenced, since all the RNA that had been isolated was reverse transcribed. Some clones are missing from TCRdb's copy, which holds only in-frame ones; the method was immunoSEQ multiplex PCR. The repertoire holds fewer than 500,000 clones, with roughly 13% as singletons. Sequencing was carried out using naive CD4+ T cells from blood. These TCRs come from a man aged 30-40 years in good health.

This clone was counted a few times. The V call is TRBV18, the J call TRBJ2-1; D not certain. The CDR3 runs 15 residues. The germline V gene has CDR1 KGHSH and CDR2 LQKENI. V gave up 2 bases and J gave up 7 bases, with 15 bases separating them. The CDR3 loop reads CASSPLESLGNEQFF. CDR3 sequence (DNA): TGTGCCAGCTCACCATTGGAGAGCTTAGGGAATGAGCAGTTCTTC.

This rearrangement joins TRBV7-2 to TRBJ1-5; D is unclear. The V gene's germline CDR1 is SGHTA and CDR2 FQGNSA. The V end lost 2 bases, the J end lost 4 bases, and 12 bases lay between the germline ends. This CDR3 is 15 amino acids long. In DNA form, the CDR3 reads TGTGCCAGCAGCTTATTCAGCAATGAGAATCAGCCCCAGCATTTT. This gives the protein CASSLFSNENQPQHF.

This sequence joins TRBV18 and TRBJ2-6; D is ambiguous. Trimming left V 1 base short and J 0 bases short, with 4 bases between. CDR1 is KGHSH and CDR2 is LQKENI in the germline V gene. The CDR3 is 15 residues long. The CDR3 is CASSPQASGANVLTF. The CDR3 DNA reads as TGTGCCAGCTCACCACAAGCCTCTGGGGCCAACGTCCTGACTTTC.

This chain links TRBV30 with TRBJ2-1; 11 bases map to TRBD1. V was pared by 3 bases and J by 4 bases, with 11 bases of the junction left unmatched. This CDR3 is 17 amino acids long. The germline CDR1 and CDR2 sequences are GTSNPN and SVGIG (reference sequence). The CDR3 region has the DNA TGTGCCTGGAGAATATTCGGGACAGGGGGAGGTTACAATGAGCAGTTCTTC. Its protein product is CAWRIFGTGGGYNEQFF.

This chain links TRBV2 with TRBJ2-3, with TRBD1 identical over 11 bases. The V and J ends lost 8 bases and 8 bases, in that order; junction bases with no gene match: 3. CDR1 is SNHLY, CDR2 FYNNEI, per germline. The CDR3 consists of 12 residues. The CDR3 reads CASSGTGGTQYF. The CDR3 DNA follows: TGTGCCAGCTCGGGGACAGGGGGTACGCAGTATTTT.

There are a few counts of this clone. CDR3 amino acids: CASSPVLVNTEAFF. The CDR3 region has the DNA TGTGCCAGCTCACCGGTGTTGGTGAACACTGAAGCTTTCTTT. The chain combines TRBV18 with TRBJ1-1, with no clear D. This CDR3 is 14 amino acids long. V lost 3 bases to trimming and J lost 0 bases, with 8 bases between them. CDR1 and CDR2 from the germline V gene are KGHSH and LQKENI.

This clone was seen a few times. This chain links TRBV6-9 with TRBJ2-7; 7 bases line up with TRBD1. This CDR3 has 15 residues. The germline CDR1 and CDR2 sequences are MNHGY and SVAAGI. V gave up 0 bases and J gave up 2 bases; unmatched junction bases: 4. The CDR3 nucleotides are TGTGCCAGCAGTTATTCCTCAGGGGGAACCTACGAGCAGTACTTC. Protein product: CASSYSSGGTYEQYF.

CDR3 DNA sequence: TGTGCCTGGGGAATGCAGGGACAGGGAAAATCCCTCTATGGCTACACCTTC. Protein: CAWGMQGQGKSLYGYTF. The V call is TRBV30, the J call TRBJ1-2; 9 nucleotides agree with TRBD1. J was trimmed by 4 bases and V by 5 bases; bases with no gene match: 17. The CDR3 has 17 residues. CDR1 is GTSNPN and CDR2 is SVGIG in the germline V gene (reference sequence).

This clone was counted between two and nine times. This sequence joins TRBV12-5 and TRBJ2-3; D possibly corresponds to TRBD1 (5 bases). This CDR3 is 13 amino acids long. V was trimmed by 6 bases and J by 7 bases, leaving 14 bases between them. CDR1 is LGHNT and CDR2 is FRNRAP in the germline V gene. This CDR3 reads CASGQGPIHTQYF. The CDR3 DNA sequence: TGTGCTAGTGGCCAGGGTCCTATTCATACGCAGTATTTT.

This chain uses TRBV25-1 with TRBJ1-2, with D possibly being TRBD1 (6 bases). V gave up 6 bases and J gave up 4 bases, with 12 bases separating them. CDR3 size: 13 residues. Per the germline V gene, CDR1 is MGHDK and CDR2 is SYGVNS. The CDR3 coding sequence is TGTGCCAGCAGAGGACAGACTCTCTATGGCTACACCTTC. Translated: CASRGQTLYGYTF.

In regard to this clone: This clone may be a read error of a much larger clone one base away. This sample includes further DNA sequences coding for the same CDR3. V usage is TRBV7-2 and J usage is TRBJ2-5; unclear D gene. V was trimmed by 5 bases and J by 2 bases, leaving 3 bases between them. Germline V gene sequence: CDR1 SGHTA, CDR2 FQGNSA. CDR3 length: 11 amino acids. In DNA form, the CDR3 reads TGTGCCAGCAGCCCACAAGAGACCCAGTACTTC. Translation gives CASSPQETQYF.

V is TRBV4-2 and J is TRBJ2-7; D gene uncertain. The ends were cut back, 0 bases at V and 0 bases at J, with 9 bases in the middle. The germline V gene has CDR1 LGHNA and CDR2 YNFKEQ. This CDR3 comprises 15 residues. CDR3 loop: CASSQDIRSSYEQYF. The CDR3 region has the DNA TGTGCCAGCAGCCAAGATATTCGCAGCTCCTACGAGCAGTACTTC.

In this sample, this clone turned up once. This chain connects TRBV15 to TRBJ1-5; D not resolved. The CDR3 runs 13 residues. In germline, CDR1 is LNHNV, CDR2 YYDKDF (reference sequence). Trimming left V 0 bases short and J 6 bases short, with 6 bases between. Here the CDR3 DNA reads TGTGCCACCAGCAGAGATTTAGGTCAGCCCCAGCATTTT. This codes for CATSRDLGQPQHF.

The rearrangement links TRBV7-2 to TRBJ2-1; 11 nucleotides align to TRBD2. V lost 1 base and J lost 8; bases outside the gene matches: 7. The CDR3 consists of 16 residues. Germline loops: CDR1 SGHTA, CDR2 FQGNSA. The CDR3 coding sequence is TGTGCCAGCAGCTTAGAATGGCTAGCGGGGGGAGATGAGCAGTTCTTC. It codes for CASSLEWLAGGDEQFF.

This clone appeared once. The rearrangement uses TRBV4-2 and TRBJ2-2, with a weak D call TRBD2 (5 bases). Deletions cut 3 bases from V and 3 bases from J, with 11 bases between. This CDR3 is 15 amino acids long. CDR1 and CDR2 (germline): LGHNA, YNFKEQ. The CDR3 spells CASSHEGRDTGELFF. The CDR3 DNA is TGTGCCAGCAGCCACGAGGGTAGGGACACCGGGGAGCTGTTTTTT.

This clone has more than one count but fewer than ten. The chain employs TRBV4-1 and TRBJ2-5; possibly TRBD1 or TRBD2 for D (5 bases each). CDR3 length: 15 residues. The V gene's germline CDR1 is MGHRA and CDR2 YSYEKL. V dropped 2 bases and J dropped 7 bases, with 17 bases sitting between them. CDR3 sequence reads: CASSQRAQGEGTQYF. In DNA form, the CDR3 reads TGCGCCAGCAGCCAAAGAGCCCAGGGAGAAGGGACCCAGTACTTC.

V gene TRBV13 combines with J gene TRBJ1-1; D may be TRBD1 (5 bases). CDR3 length equals 14 residues. The germline V gene has CDR1 PRHDT and CDR2 FYEKMQ (reference sequence). V lost 4 bases to trimming and J lost 6 bases, with 15 bases between them. This CDR3 is CASSSPRDYSEAFF. CDR3 nucleotides: TGTGCCAGCAGCTCGCCCAGGGATTACTCTGAAGCTTTCTTT.

This clone was counted at least ten times. Other DNA sequences in this sample translate to the same CDR3. This rearrangement joins TRBV25-1 to TRBJ2-6; D gene unclear. The CDR3 contains 13 residues. CDR1 is MGHDK, CDR2 SYGVNS, per germline. Trimming took off 6 bases at V and 1 base at J, with 4 bases between the two ends. The CDR3 coding sequence is TGTGCCAGCAGCGTGTCTGGGGCCAACGTCCTGACTTTC. Translated: CASSVSGANVLTF.